These 13 T cell receptor beta chains came from one sample sequenced in a study of shared clonotypes between healthy human individuals. Naive-designated CD8 cells lacked CD45RO, were positively enriched for CCR7, and omitted terminally differentiated effector memory CD45RA+ cells. Repertoires were generated with immunoSEQ multiplex PCR, while TCRdb's copy carries only in-frame clones and drops some. The sample yields around 560,000 clones, approximately 95% seen once. The sample was naive CD8+ T cells sorted from blood. The receptors originated from a woman aged 25 to 39 in good health.

The V and J genes are TRBV6-5 and TRBJ1-2; 7 bases are shared with TRBD1. V shed 5 bases and J 4 bases; nucleotides not matched to a gene: 10. There are 15 residues in the CDR3. Germline V gene sequence: CDR1 MNHEY, CDR2 SVGAGI. CDR3 sequence reads: CASSPQGWLSYGYTF. CDR3 in DNA: TGTGCCAGCAGTCCACAGGGGTGGTTGAGCTATGGCTACACCTTC.

The gene calls are TRBV6-6 and TRBJ2-7; no clear D gene. Germline lookup yields CDR1 MNHNY and CDR2 SVGAGI (reference sequence). The CDR3 covers 13 residues. Trimming shortened V by 3 bases and J by 6 bases, and 12 bases separated the two germline ends. CDR3 DNA: TGTGCCAGCAGTTATGGGCTAGGCGGCGAGCAGTACTTC. Translation: CASSYGLGGEQYF.

The chain employs TRBV6-6 and TRBJ2-7; 8 positions agree with TRBD1. CDR3 length: 16 residues. The trim removed 2 bases at V and 5 bases at J, leaving 11 bases unmatched. Germline CDR1 MNHNY, CDR2 SVGAGI (reference sequence). Here the CDR3 DNA reads TGTGCCAGCAGTTACACAACGACAGGGGCGCTGGACGAGCAGTACTTC. It translates to CASSYTTTGALDEQYF.

The chain carries TRBV15 and TRBJ2-1; TRBD2 matches 9 bases. CDR3 length equals 16 residues. CDR1 is LNHNV and CDR2 is YYDKDF in the germline V gene (reference sequence). J lost 5 bases, V lost 0 bases, and 5 bases had no gene match. The CDR3 region is CATSRDQGLANNEQFF. In DNA form, the CDR3 reads TGTGCCACCAGCAGAGACCAAGGACTAGCGAACAATGAGCAGTTCTTC. The variable domain in full, with the rest retrieved from reference TRBV15 and TRBJ2-1, is DAMVIQNPRYQVTQFGKPVTLSCSQTLNHNVMYWYQQKSSQAPKLLFHYYDKDFNNEADTPDNFQSRRPNTSFCFLDIRSPGLGDTAMYLCATSRDQGLANNEQFFGPGTRLTVL.

This rearrangement joins TRBV6-5 to TRBJ2-5; D ambiguous. The V and J ends lost 8 bases and 1 base respectively, with 14 bases between them. The CDR3 spans 14 residues. Germline V gene lookup returns CDR1 MNHEY and CDR2 SVGAGI. The CDR3 is CASHLSGVQETQYF. CDR3 nucleotide sequence: TGTGCCAGCCACTTGTCCGGCGTCCAAGAGACCCAGTACTTC.

This chain joins TRBV5-6 and TRBJ2-7; 7 bases are shared with TRBD2. J was trimmed by 3 bases and V by 3 bases; bases with no gene match: 6. Germline values: CDR1 SGHDT, CDR2 YYEEEE. The CDR3 sequence is 14 residues long. CDR3 DNA: TGTGCCAGCAGCTACGCGGGAGCCGGCTACGAGCAGTACTTC. Translating gives CASSYAGAGYEQYF.

As for this clone: Other DNA sequences in this specimen translate into the identical CDR3. The chain is built from TRBV27 and TRBJ1-1, with a possible D match to TRBD1 (5 bases). V gave up 3 bases and J gave up 3 bases, with 11 bases separating them. The length of the CDR3 is 14 residues. Per the germline V gene, CDR1 is MNHEY and CDR2 is SMNVEV (reference sequence). The CDR3 reads CASSLGGRYTEAFF. In nucleotides, the CDR3 is TGTGCCAGCAGTTTGGGGGGACGGTACACTGAAGCTTTCTTT.

The chain links TRBV5-5 to TRBJ2-7, with D perhaps matching TRBD1 (6 bases). V lost 2 bases to trimming and J lost 0 bases, with 12 bases between them. This CDR3 region has 15 residues. Germline loops: CDR1 SGHKS, CDR2 YYEKEE (reference sequence). The CDR3 bases are TGTGCCAGCAGCTTCACACAGGGAAGCTCCTACGAGCAGTACTTC. Translated: CASSFTQGSSYEQYF.

The gene calls are TRBV29-1 and TRBJ2-7; TRBD2 aligns across 10 bases. The CDR3 length is 18 residues. V gave up 0 bases and J gave up 7 bases; unmatched junction bases: 18. Germline assignment: CDR1 SQVTM and CDR2 ANQGSEA. The CDR3 DNA reads as TGCAGCGTTGAAGATGCGGCTAGCGGGAGTGCAACTACTCGGGAGCAGTACTTC. Translated, it gives CSVEDAASGSATTREQYF.

The chain carries TRBV29-1 and TRBJ2-1, with D unresolved. Per the germline V gene, CDR1 is SQVTM and CDR2 is ANQGSEA. The CDR3 has 14 amino acids. The V and J ends lost 5 bases and 8 bases respectively, with 19 bases between them. The CDR3 spells CSVLGGDRNDEQFF. The CDR3 DNA follows: TGCAGCGTTTTAGGTGGGGATCGTAACGATGAGCAGTTCTTC.

The chain is built from TRBV7-9 and TRBJ2-3; TRBD1 agrees at 10 bases. CDR3 length: 16 amino acids. Trimming at V came to 1 base and at J to 4 bases, leaving 5 bases not matched to a gene. Germline CDR1 SEHNR, CDR2 FQNEAQ (reference sequence). The CDR3 spells CASSLGGQGIADTQYF. The CDR3 DNA reads as TGTGCCAGCAGCTTAGGGGGACAGGGGATAGCAGATACGCAGTATTTT. Using reference TRBV7-9 and TRBJ2-3 for the parts outside the CDR3, the full variable domain is DTGVSQNPRHKITKRGQNVTFRCDPISEHNRLYWYRQTLGQGPEFLTYFQNEAQLEKSRLLSDRFSAERPKGSFSTLEIQRTEQGDSAMYLCASSLGGQGIADTQYFGPGTRLTVL.

V gene TRBV9 combines with J gene TRBJ2-2; D remains unclear. This CDR3 contains 15 residues. V was clipped by 5 bases and J by 3 bases, with 14 bases between them. Germline loops: CDR1 SGDLS, CDR2 YYNGEE. CDR3 in amino acids: CASRVQETHTGELFF. The CDR3 DNA sequence: TGTGCCAGCAGGGTACAAGAGACCCACACCGGGGAGCTGTTTTTT.

The V and J genes are TRBV6-1 and TRBJ2-1; no definite D call. CDR3 length: 17 amino acids. Germline-derived CDR1 and CDR2 are MNHNS and SASEGT. Trimming cost V 2 bases and J 7 bases, with 21 bases left between them. CDR3 sequence reads: CASSERPAYQSSNEQFF. Written as DNA, the CDR3 is TGTGCCAGCAGTGAACGCCCTGCGTACCAAAGCTCGAATGAGCAGTTCTTC.